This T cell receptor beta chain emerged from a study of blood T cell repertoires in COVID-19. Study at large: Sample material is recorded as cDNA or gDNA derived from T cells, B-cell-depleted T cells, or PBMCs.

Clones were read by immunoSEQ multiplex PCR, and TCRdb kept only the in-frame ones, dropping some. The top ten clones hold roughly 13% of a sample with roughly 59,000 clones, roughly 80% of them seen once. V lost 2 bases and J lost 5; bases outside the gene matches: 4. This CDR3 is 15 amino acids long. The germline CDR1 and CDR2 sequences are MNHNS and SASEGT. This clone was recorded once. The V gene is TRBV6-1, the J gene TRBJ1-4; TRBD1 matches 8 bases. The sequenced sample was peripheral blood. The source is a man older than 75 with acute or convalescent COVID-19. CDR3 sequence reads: CASSELTGGNEKLFF. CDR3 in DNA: TGTGCCAGCAGTGAACTTACAGGGGGAAATGAAAAACTGTTTTTT.